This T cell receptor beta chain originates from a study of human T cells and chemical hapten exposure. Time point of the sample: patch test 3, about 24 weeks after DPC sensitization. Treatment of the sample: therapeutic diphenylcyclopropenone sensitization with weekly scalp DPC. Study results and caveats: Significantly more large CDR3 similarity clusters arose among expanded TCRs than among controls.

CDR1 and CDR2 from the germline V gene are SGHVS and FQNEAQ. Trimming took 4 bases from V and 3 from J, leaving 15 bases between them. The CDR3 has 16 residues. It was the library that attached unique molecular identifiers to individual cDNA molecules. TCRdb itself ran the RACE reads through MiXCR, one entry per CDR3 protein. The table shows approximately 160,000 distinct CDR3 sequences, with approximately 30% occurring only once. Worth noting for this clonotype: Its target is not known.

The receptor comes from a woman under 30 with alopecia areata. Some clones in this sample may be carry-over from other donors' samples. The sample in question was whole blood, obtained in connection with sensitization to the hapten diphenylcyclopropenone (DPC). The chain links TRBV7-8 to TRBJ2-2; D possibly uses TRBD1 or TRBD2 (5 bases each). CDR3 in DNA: TGTGCCAGCAGCTCGTCGAGGGGTTGGGACACCGGGGAGCTGTTTTTT. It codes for CASSSSRGWDTGELFF. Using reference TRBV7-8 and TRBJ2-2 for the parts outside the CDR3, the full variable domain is GAGVSQSPRYKVAKRGQDVALRCDPISGHVSLFWYQQALGQGPEFLTYFQNEAQLDKSGLPSDRFFAERPEGSVSTLKIQRTQQEDSAVYLCASSSSRGWDTGELFFGEGSRLTVL.